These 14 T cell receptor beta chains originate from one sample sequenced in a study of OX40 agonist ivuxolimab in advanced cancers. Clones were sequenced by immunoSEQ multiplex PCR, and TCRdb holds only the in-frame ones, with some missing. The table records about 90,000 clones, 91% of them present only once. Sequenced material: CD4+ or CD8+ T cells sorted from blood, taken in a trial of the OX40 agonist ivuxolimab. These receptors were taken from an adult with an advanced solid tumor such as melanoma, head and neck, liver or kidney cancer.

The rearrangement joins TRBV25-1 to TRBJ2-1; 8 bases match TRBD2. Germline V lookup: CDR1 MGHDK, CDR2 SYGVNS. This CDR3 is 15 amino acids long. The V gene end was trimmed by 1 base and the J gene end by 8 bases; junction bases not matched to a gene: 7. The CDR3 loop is CASSEFDGRAYEQFF. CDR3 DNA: TGTGCCAGCAGTGAATTTGACGGGAGGGCGTATGAGCAGTTCTTC.

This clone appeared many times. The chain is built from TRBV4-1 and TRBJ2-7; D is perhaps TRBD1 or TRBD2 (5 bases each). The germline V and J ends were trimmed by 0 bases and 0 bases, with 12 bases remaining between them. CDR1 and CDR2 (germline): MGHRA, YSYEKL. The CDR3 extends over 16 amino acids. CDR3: CASSQDFPGTSYEQYF. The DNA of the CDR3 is TGCGCCAGCAGCCAAGATTTCCCGGGGACCTCCTACGAGCAGTACTTC.

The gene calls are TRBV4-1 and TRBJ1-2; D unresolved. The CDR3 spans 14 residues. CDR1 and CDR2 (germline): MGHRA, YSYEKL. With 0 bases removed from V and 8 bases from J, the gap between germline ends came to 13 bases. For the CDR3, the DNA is TGCGCCAGCAGCCAAGATCAGTCCCTCTGGGGCTACACCTTC. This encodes CASSQDQSLWGYTF.

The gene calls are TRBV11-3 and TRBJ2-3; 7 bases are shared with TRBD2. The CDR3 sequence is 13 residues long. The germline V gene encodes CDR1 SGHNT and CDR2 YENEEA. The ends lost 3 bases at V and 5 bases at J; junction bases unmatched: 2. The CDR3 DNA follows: TGTGCCAGCAGCTTTACTAGCGTAGATACGCAGTATTTT. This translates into CASSFTSVDTQYF.

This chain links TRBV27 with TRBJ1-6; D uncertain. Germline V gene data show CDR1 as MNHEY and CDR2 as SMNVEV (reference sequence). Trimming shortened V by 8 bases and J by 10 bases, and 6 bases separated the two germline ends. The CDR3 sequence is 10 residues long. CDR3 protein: CASGSSPLHF. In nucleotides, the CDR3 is TGTGCCAGCGGGAGCTCACCCCTCCACTTT.

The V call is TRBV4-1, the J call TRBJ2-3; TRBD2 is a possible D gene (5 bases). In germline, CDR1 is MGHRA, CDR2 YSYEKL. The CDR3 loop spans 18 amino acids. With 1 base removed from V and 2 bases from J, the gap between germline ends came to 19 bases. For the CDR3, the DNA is TGCGCCAGCAGCCAAGTTAATTGGAGCGGCGATTTCACAGATACGCAGTATTTT. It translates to CASSQVNWSGDFTDTQYF.

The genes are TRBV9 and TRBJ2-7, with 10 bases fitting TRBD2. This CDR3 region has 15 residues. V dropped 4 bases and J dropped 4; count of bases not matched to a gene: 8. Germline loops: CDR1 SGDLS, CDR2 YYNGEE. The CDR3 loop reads CASSLIAGGTYEQYF. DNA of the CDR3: TGTGCCAGCAGCCTAATAGCGGGAGGAACGTACGAGCAGTACTTC.

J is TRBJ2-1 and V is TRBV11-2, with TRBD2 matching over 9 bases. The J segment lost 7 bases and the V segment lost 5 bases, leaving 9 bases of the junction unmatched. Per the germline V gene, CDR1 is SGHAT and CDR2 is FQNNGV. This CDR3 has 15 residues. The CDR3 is CASSLWTSERNEQFF. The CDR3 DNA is TGTGCCAGCAGCCTGTGGACTAGCGAAAGGAATGAGCAGTTCTTC.

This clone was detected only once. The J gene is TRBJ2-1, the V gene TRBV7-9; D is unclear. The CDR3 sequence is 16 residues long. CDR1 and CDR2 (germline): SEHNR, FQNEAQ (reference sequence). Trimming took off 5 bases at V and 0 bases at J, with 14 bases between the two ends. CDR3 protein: CASSPSILSSYNEQFF. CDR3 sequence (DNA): TGTGCCAGCAGCCCGAGTATCCTTAGCTCCTACAATGAGCAGTTCTTC.

In nucleotides, the CDR3 is TGCGCCAGCAGCCAAGATTTGGGCTCGATCTGGGAAAAACTGTTTTTT. Its translation: CASSQDLGSIWEKLFF. V and J are TRBV4-1 and TRBJ1-4; the D is unclear. V shed 0 bases and J shed 8 bases, with 16 bases lying between them. The germline V gene has CDR1 MGHRA and CDR2 YSYEKL. This CDR3 spans 16 amino acids.

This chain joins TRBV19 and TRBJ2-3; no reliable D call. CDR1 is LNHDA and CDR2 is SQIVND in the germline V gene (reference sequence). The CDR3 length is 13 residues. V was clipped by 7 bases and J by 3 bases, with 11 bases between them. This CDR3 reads CASIERLTDTQYF. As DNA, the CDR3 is TGTGCCAGTATTGAGAGACTGACAGATACGCAGTATTTT. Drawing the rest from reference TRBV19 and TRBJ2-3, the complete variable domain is DGGITQSPKYLFRKEGQNVTLSCEQNLNHDAMYWYRQDPGQGLRLIYYSQIVNDFQKGDIAEGYSVSREKKESFPLTVTSAQKNPTAFYLCASIERLTDTQYFGPGTRLTVL.

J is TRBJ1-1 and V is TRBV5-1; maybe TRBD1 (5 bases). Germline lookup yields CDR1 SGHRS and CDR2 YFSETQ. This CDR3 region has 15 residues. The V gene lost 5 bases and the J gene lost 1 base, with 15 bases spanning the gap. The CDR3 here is CASRTLKGENTEAFF. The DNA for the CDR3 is TGCGCCAGCAGGACCTTGAAAGGGGAGAACACTGAAGCTTTCTTT.

The CDR3 DNA reads as TGTGCCAGCAGTTCGGGGGACAGTGAAGCTTTCTTT. Amino acids: CASSSGDSEAFF. The chain couples TRBV27 to TRBJ1-1; 7 bases are shared with TRBD1. Germline values: CDR1 MNHEY, CDR2 SMNVEV (reference sequence). The CDR3 consists of 12 residues. With V trimmed by 4 bases and J by 7 bases, 3 bases remained unmatched.

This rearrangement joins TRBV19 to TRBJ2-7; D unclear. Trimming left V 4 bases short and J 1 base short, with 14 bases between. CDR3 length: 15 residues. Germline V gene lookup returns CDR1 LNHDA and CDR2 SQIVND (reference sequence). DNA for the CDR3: TGTGCCAGTAGTACCGACGGCGCTGGGTCCTACGAGCAGTACTTC. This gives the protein CASSTDGAGSYEQYF.